These T cell receptor beta chains were read from a single sample in a study of a mutant IDH1 vaccine in newly diagnosed glioma. Repertoires were generated with immunoSEQ multiplex PCR, while TCRdb's copy carries only in-frame clones and drops some. The sample has around 82,000 clones, roughly four fifths seen once. The source material was PBMCs, sampled from a glioma patient treated with radiotherapy, temozolomide or both. The receptors originated from a man aged 35 to 55 with glioma. Some clones in this sample may be carry-over from other donors' samples. CDR3s include the opening cysteine and the closing phenylalanine or tryptophan. D genes are given only for firm matches. Some rows have no size entry. The others give once, few or many, or a class for an expanded clone.

DNA: TGTGCCAGCAGCGTAGGTGGGGGTCACAATGAGCAGTTCTTC; CDR3: CASSVGGGHNEQFF; size: NA; D: NA; V: TRBV9; J: TRBJ2-1
DNA: TGTGCCAGCAGCAAGACAGGGGTGGGCCAGCCCCAGCATTTT; CDR3: CASSKTGVGQPQHF; size: NA; D: TRBD1; V: TRBV7-9; J: TRBJ1-5
DNA: TGTGCCAGCAGCTTGCTAGCGGGACCTCCCCCTTACGAGCAGTACTTC; CDR3: CASSLLAGPPPYEQYF; size: NA; D: TRBD2; V: TRBV5-6; J: TRBJ2-7
DNA: TGTGCCACCAGCACGGGGGACGACAATTCACCCCTCCACTTT; CDR3: CATSTGDDNSPLHF; size: NA; D: NA; V: TRBV15; J: TRBJ1-6
DNA: TGTGCCAGCAGCTTGACGCGGCGGCAGGGCAATGAGCAGTTCTTC; CDR3: CASSLTRRQGNEQFF; size: NA; D: NA; V: TRBV5-6; J: TRBJ2-1
DNA: TGTGCCAGCAGCCCAAGGGGACAGTCCCTATTAGGCTACACCTTC; CDR3: CASSPRGQSLLGYTF; size: NA; D: TRBD1; V: TRBV7-8; J: TRBJ1-2
DNA: TGCGCCTGCCGTAGAGACAGGGGGAATCAGCCCCAGCATTTT; CDR3: CACRRDRGNQPQHF; size: NA; D: TRBD1; V: TRBV4-1; J: TRBJ1-5
DNA: TGTGCCAGCAGCCGAGGGACAGGACTATACGAGCAGTACTTC; CDR3: CASSRGTGLYEQYF; size: NA; D: TRBD1; V: TRBV7-9; J: TRBJ2-7
DNA: TGTGCCAGCAGCGACATGGGCACAGATACGCAGTATTTT; CDR3: CASSDMGTDTQYF; size: NA; D: NA; V: TRBV9; J: TRBJ2-3
DNA: TGTGCCAGCAGTTACTTCTCGGGACTCGGGAACGAGCAGTACTTC; CDR3: CASSYFSGLGNEQYF; size: NA; D: NA; V: TRBV6-6; J: TRBJ2-7
DNA: TGTGCCAGCAGTCGCCTTTCGGGAGAGCAGTACTTC; CDR3: CASSRLSGEQYF; size: NA; D: NA; V: TRBV27; J: TRBJ2-7
DNA: TGTGCCAGCACCCAACCCCCGTATGGCTACACCTTC; CDR3: CASTQPPYGYTF; size: few; D: NA; V: TRBV6-5; J: TRBJ1-2
DNA: TGTGCCACCAGCAGAATGGGGGGGTCCTACAATGAGCAGTTCTTC; CDR3: CATSRMGGSYNEQFF; size: NA; D: TRBD2; V: TRBV15; J: TRBJ2-1
DNA: TGTGCCAGCAGCTCAAGGCTGGGACAGGGCGGGACGGGGGAGCTGTTTTTT; CDR3: CASSSRLGQGGTGELFF; size: NA; D: TRBD1; V: TRBV7-7; J: TRBJ2-2
DNA: TGTGCCAGCTCAATGTTAGGGTCAGAGACCCAGTACTTC; CDR3: CASSMLGSETQYF; size: NA; D: NA; V: TRBV2; J: TRBJ2-5
DNA: TGTGCCAGCAGCCAAGACTCCGTACCTAACTATGGCTACACCTTC; CDR3: CASSQDSVPNYGYTF; size: NA; D: NA; V: TRBV14; J: TRBJ1-2
DNA: TGTGCCAGCAGTTTACAACACACCGGGGAGCTGTTTTTT; CDR3: CASSLQHTGELFF; size: NA; D: NA; V: TRBV6-1; J: TRBJ2-2
DNA: TGTGCCAGCAGCCCGGTGGGGAACAATGAGCAGTTCTTC; CDR3: CASSPVGNNEQFF; size: few; D: NA; V: TRBV5-4; J: TRBJ2-1
DNA: TGCGCCAGCAGCCAACCACGAATCGAAGAGACCCAGTACTTC; CDR3: CASSQPRIEETQYF; size: NA; D: NA; V: TRBV4-1; J: TRBJ2-5
DNA: TGTGCCAGCAGCCCCCCCGGGACAGCCCAAGAGACCCAGTACTTC; CDR3: CASSPPGTAQETQYF; size: NA; D: TRBD1; V: TRBV5-4; J: TRBJ2-5
DNA: TGCGCCAGCAGCTTGGGGGGCGAGGATGGCTACACCTTC; CDR3: CASSLGGEDGYTF; size: NA; D: NA; V: TRBV5-1; J: TRBJ1-2
DNA: TGTGCCAGCAGCCAAGATCGACAGCTGAACACCGGGGAGCTGTTTTTT; CDR3: CASSQDRQLNTGELFF; size: NA; D: NA; V: TRBV14; J: TRBJ2-2
DNA: TGTGCCAGCCGGGGGGGCGGGTCCCAAGAGACCCAGTACTTC; CDR3: CASRGGGSQETQYF; size: NA; D: TRBD2; V: TRBV7-9; J: TRBJ2-5
DNA: TGTGCCAGCAGCCTGTCGTACACGAACACCGGGGAGCTGTTTTTT; CDR3: CASSLSYTNTGELFF; size: NA; D: NA; V: TRBV5-4; J: TRBJ2-2
DNA: TGTGCCAGCAGTTACTGGTCGAACACTGAAGCTTTCTTT; CDR3: CASSYWSNTEAFF; size: few; D: NA; V: TRBV6-5; J: TRBJ1-1
DNA: TGTGCCAGCAGTTTGGTCCGGGGTTTTGTTTCGGAGACCCAGTACTTC; CDR3: CASSLVRGFVSETQYF; size: NA; D: NA; V: TRBV6-6; J: TRBJ2-5
DNA: TGTGCCAGCAGCCCGGACAGCGACTATGGCTACACCTTC; CDR3: CASSPDSDYGYTF; size: NA; D: NA; V: TRBV7-9; J: TRBJ1-2
DNA: TGTGCCAGCAGGGGGACAGCTTATAGCAATCAGCCCCAGCATTTT; CDR3: CASRGTAYSNQPQHF; size: NA; D: TRBD1; V: TRBV6-6; J: TRBJ1-5
DNA: TGTGCCAGCAGTCCCAGCCACCTAAACATTCAGTACTTC; CDR3: CASSPSHLNIQYF; size: NA; D: NA; V: TRBV27; J: TRBJ2-4
DNA: TGTGCCAGCAGTGACCAGGCCGGGGCCGGAAACACCATATATTTT; CDR3: CASSDQAGAGNTIYF; size: NA; D: NA; V: TRBV6-1; J: TRBJ1-3
DNA: TGTGCCAGCAGTGAGCGGGCAGGGTCTAACTATGGCTACACCTTC; CDR3: CASSERAGSNYGYTF; size: NA; D: NA; V: TRBV2; J: TRBJ1-2
DNA: TGTGCCAGCAGCCCGCTTTTTTCTAGCACAGATACGCAGTATTTT; CDR3: CASSPLFSSTDTQYF; size: NA; D: NA; V: TRBV5-4; J: TRBJ2-3
DNA: TGTGCCAGCAGCCTAGGGGGCGCGGGGGAAAAACTGTTTTTT; CDR3: CASSLGGAGEKLFF; size: NA; D: TRBD1; V: TRBV14; J: TRBJ1-4
DNA: TGTGCCAGCAGCTCCGGACAGGGCAATGAGCAGTTCTTC; CDR3: CASSSGQGNEQFF; size: many; D: TRBD1; V: TRBV7-9; J: TRBJ2-1
DNA: TGTGCCAGCAGCTTGGGGGCGGGACAGGGGAGGCTGCCCCAGCATTTT; CDR3: CASSLGAGQGRLPQHF; size: NA; D: TRBD1; V: TRBV5-6; J: TRBJ1-5
DNA: TGCGCCAGCAGCTTGGGAGCTAGCGCCCTATGGGATGAGCAGTTCTTC; CDR3: CASSLGASALWDEQFF; size: NA; D: NA; V: TRBV5-1; J: TRBJ2-1
DNA: TGTGCCAGCACAGCGGACAACTCCTACGAGCAGTACTTC; CDR3: CASTADNSYEQYF; size: few; D: NA; V: TRBV6-5; J: TRBJ2-7
DNA: TGTGCCAGCAGCTTGGGGGACGAGGCCCCGGGAGGCTACACCTTC; CDR3: CASSLGDEAPGGYTF; size: NA; D: NA; V: TRBV5-4; J: TRBJ1-2
DNA: TGTGCCAGCAGCTTTGGACAGATGAACACTGAAGCTTTCTTT; CDR3: CASSFGQMNTEAFF; size: NA; D: NA; V: TRBV7-8; J: TRBJ1-1
DNA: TGTGCCATCAGCCAGGAGGGCTATAATTCACCCCTCCACTTT; CDR3: CAISQEGYNSPLHF; size: NA; D: NA; V: TRBV10-3; J: TRBJ1-6
DNA: TGTGCCAGCAGCTTGGCAGGTCGTAATTCACCCCTCCACTTT; CDR3: CASSLAGRNSPLHF; size: NA; D: NA; V: TRBV11-2; J: TRBJ1-6
DNA: TGTGCCTGGAGTGTATCCACCACCCCCCAGCATTTT; CDR3: CAWSVSTTPQHF; size: NA; D: NA; V: TRBV30; J: TRBJ1-5
DNA: TGTGCCAGCAGACAGGATGGGAGGCCTGAAGCTTTCTTT; CDR3: CASRQDGRPEAFF; size: NA; D: NA; V: TRBV27; J: TRBJ1-1
DNA: TGTGCCAGCAGCCCCGAAGGGTTGGACGAGCAGTACTTC; CDR3: CASSPEGLDEQYF; size: NA; D: NA; V: TRBV4-2; J: TRBJ2-7
DNA: TGTGCCAGCAGCGAGGACGGGAACACCGGGGAGCTGTTTTTT; CDR3: CASSEDGNTGELFF; size: many; D: NA; V: TRBV7-9; J: TRBJ2-2
DNA: TGTGCCAGCAGTGAATTAGGGACAGGGGGCCGGGAGACCCAGTACTTC; CDR3: CASSELGTGGRETQYF; size: NA; D: TRBD1; V: TRBV25-1; J: TRBJ2-5